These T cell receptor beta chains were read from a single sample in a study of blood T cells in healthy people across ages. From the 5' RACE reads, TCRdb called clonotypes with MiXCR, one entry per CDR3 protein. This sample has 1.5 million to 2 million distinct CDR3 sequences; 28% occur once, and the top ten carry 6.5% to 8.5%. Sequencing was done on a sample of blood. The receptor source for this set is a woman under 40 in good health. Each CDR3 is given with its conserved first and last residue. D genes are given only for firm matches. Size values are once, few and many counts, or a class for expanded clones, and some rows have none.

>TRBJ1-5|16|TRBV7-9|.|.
TGTGCCAGCAGCTTAGCGCTGGGGGGCCCTCATCAGCCCCAGCATTTT
CASSLALGGPHQPQHF
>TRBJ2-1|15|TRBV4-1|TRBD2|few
TGCGCCAGCAGCCAAATACTAGCGGGAGCCGATGAGCAGTTCTTC
CASSQILAGADEQFF
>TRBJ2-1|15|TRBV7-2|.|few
TGTGCCAGCAGACCCGCCGGCTTGAAGAACAATGAGCAGTTCTTC
CASRPAGLKNNEQFF
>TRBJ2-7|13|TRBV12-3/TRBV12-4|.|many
TGTGCCAGCATGCCTGCCAGCCAATACGAGCAGTACTTC
CASMPASQYEQYF
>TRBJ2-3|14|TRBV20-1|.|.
TGCAGTGCCCCCATGGGGTTGGGAGGCGATACGCAGTATTTT
CSAPMGLGGDTQYF
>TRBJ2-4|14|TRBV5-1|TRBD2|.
TGCGCCAGCAGCTTGGTAGCGGGGGACGACACTCAGTACTTC
CASSLVAGDDTQYF
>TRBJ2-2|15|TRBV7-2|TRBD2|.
TGTGCCAGCAGCTTATCGTACGGGAGGACCGGGGAGCTGTTTTTT
CASSLSYGRTGELFF
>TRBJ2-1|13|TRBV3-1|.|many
TGCGCCAGCAGCCAATCGGGATACAATGAGCAGTTCTTC
CASSQSGYNEQFF
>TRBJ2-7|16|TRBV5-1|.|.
TGCGCCAGCGGCCGGGGGGACAGAGGACTCGCCTACGAGCAGTACTTC
CASGRGDRGLAYEQYF
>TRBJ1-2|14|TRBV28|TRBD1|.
TGTGCCAGCAGTCGTCATGACAGGGAATATGGCTACACCTTC
CASSRHDREYGYTF
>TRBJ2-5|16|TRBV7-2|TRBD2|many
TGTGCCAGCAGCTTACTCGGGGGAGGGTCCGGAGAGACCCAGTACTTC
CASSLLGGGSGETQYF
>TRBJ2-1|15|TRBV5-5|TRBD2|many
TGTGCCAGCAGCCAGACTAGCGGAGAGTACAATGAGCAGTTCTTC
CASSQTSGEYNEQFF
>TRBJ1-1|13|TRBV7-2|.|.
TGTGCCAGCAGCTTACAGATGGACACTGAAGCTTTCTTT
CASSLQMDTEAFF
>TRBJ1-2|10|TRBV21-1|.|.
TGTGCCCCCGATAACTATGGCTACACCTTC
CAPDNYGYTF
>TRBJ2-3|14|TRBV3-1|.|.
TGTGCCGGCAGCCCCCGGCAGGTCGCAGATACGCAGTATTTT
CAGSPRQVADTQYF
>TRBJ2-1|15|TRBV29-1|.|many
TGCAGCGTTGAAGGAGAAGGGGTTACCTACAATGAGCAGTTCTTC
CSVEGEGVTYNEQFF
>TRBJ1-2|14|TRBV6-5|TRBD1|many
TGTGCCAGCACCCCCCAGGGGGGGAACTATGGCTACACCTTC
CASTPQGGNYGYTF
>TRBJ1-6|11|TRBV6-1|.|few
TGTGCCAGCAGCCAAGGGACACCCCTCCACTTT
CASSQGTPLHF
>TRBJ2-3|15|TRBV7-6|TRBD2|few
TGTGCCAGCAGCTTAGAGTGGAGGGGAGGGGATACGCAGTATTTT
CASSLEWRGGDTQYF
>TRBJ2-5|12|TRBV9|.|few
TGTGCCAGCAGCCAACCGTACGGGACCCAGTACTTC
CASSQPYGTQYF
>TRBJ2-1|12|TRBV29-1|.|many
TGCAGCGTTGAAGATCTCGGGAATGAGCAGTTCTTC
CSVEDLGNEQFF
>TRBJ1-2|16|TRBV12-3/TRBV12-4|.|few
TGTGCCAGCAGTGAGGCGGGGACATCCCCGTTGGAGGGCTACACCTTC
CASSEAGTSPLEGYTF